This T cell receptor beta chain was retrieved from a study of blood T cell repertoires in COVID-19. Study as a whole: Material from acute and convalescent COVID-19 was sourced from the United States, Italy and Spain. PBMCs, B-cell-depleted T cells, or T cells were the source of the cDNA or gDNA that made up the material.

This CDR3 has 14 amino acids. V was shortened by 5 bases and J by 3 bases, with 13 bases between the two germline ends. The germline V gene encodes CDR1 SEHNR and CDR2 FQNEAQ (reference sequence). Assay used: immunoSEQ multiplex PCR; TCRdb lists only in-frame clones, some missing. Seen here are more than 85,000 clones, about 85% observed once, and the top ten hold more than 4.5%. The specimen sequenced was peripheral blood. The receptor comes from a human donor in a cohort sampled during active COVID-19. The V and J genes are TRBV7-9 and TRBJ1-1; TRBD1 is a possible D gene (6 bases). Here the CDR3 reads CASSQGAGDTEAFF. The CDR3 DNA sequence: TGTGCCAGCAGCCAAGGGGCAGGGGACACTGAAGCTTTCTTT.